This T cell receptor beta chain was sequenced in a study of blood T cell repertoires in COVID-19. Overall study: Samples representing acute and convalescent COVID-19 were sourced from the United States, Italy and Spain. The analysed material was cDNA or gDNA that came from T cells, B-cell-depleted T cells, or PBMCs.

Participants were placed into cohorts based on the clinical history they reported. Those designated as exposed participants met a COVID-19 case within 2 weeks before study entry. The data were produced by immunoSEQ multiplex PCR, yet TCRdb's version contains in-frame clones alone and is incomplete. The sample consists of 150,000 or so clones, around 90% of them appearing once. This CDR3 is built from 16 residues. The junction had 5 bases not matched to a gene; V was cut back by 3 bases and J by 2 bases. Per the germline V gene, CDR1 is SGHAT and CDR2 is FQNNGV. The chain carries TRBV11-2 and TRBJ2-3, with 10 nucleotides matching TRBD2. The sequenced sample consisted of PBMCs or T cells enriched from blood (not recorded which). This receptor was obtained from a middle-aged woman who had been exposed to COVID-19. The CDR3: CASSFYGTSDTDTQYF. The DNA for the CDR3 is TGTGCCAGCAGCTTCTACGGGACTAGCGACACAGATACGCAGTATTTT. Full variable domain (missing parts from reference TRBV11-2 and TRBJ2-3): EAGVAQSPRYKIIEKRQSVAFWCNPISGHATLYWYQQILGQGPKLLIQFQNNGVVDDSQLPKDRFSAERLKGVDSTLKIQPAKLEDSAVYLCASSFYGTSDTDTQYFGPGTRLTVL.